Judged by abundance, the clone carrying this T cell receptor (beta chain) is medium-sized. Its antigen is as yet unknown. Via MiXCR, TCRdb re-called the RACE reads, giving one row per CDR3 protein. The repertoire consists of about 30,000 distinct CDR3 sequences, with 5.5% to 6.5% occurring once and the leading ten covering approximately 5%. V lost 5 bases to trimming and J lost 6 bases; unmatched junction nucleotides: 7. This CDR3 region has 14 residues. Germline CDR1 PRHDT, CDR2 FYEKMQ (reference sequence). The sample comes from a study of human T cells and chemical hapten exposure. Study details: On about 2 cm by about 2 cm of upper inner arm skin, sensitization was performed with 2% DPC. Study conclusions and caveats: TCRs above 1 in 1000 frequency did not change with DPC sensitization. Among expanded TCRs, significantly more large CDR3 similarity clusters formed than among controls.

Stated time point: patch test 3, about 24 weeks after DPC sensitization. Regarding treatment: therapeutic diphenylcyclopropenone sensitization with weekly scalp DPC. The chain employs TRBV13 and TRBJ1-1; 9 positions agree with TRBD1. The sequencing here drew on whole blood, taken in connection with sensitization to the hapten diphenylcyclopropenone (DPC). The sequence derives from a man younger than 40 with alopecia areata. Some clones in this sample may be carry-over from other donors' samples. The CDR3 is CASSPDRGVPEAFF. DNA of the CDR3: TGTGCCAGCAGCCCGGACAGGGGCGTACCTGAAGCTTTCTTT.